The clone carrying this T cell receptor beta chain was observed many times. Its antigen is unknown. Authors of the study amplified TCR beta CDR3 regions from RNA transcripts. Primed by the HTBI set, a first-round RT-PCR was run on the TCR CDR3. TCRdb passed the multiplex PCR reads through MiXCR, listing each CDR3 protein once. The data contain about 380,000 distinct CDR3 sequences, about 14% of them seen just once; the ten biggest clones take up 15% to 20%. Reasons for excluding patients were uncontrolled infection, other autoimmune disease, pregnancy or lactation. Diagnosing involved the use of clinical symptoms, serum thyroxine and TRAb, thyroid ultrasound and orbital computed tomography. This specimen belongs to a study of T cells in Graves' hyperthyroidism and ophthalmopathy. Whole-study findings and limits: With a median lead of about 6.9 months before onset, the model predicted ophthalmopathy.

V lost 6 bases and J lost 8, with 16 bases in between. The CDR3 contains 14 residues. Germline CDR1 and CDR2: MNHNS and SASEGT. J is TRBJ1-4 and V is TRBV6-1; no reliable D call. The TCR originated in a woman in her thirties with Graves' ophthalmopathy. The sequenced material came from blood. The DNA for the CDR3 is TGTGCCAGCAGCCCCCTCCTGTCGTCCGAAAAACTGTTTTTT. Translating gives CASSPLLSSEKLFF.